Presented here are 30 T cell receptor beta chains from one specimen sequenced in a study of Graves' ophthalmopathy and Graves' hyperthyroidism. Amplification from RNA transcripts yielded the TCR beta CDR3 regions. First-round RT-PCR employed HTBI primers, with a second-round multiplex PCR after it. In TCRdb, the multiplex PCR reads were re-called with MiXCR into one record per CDR3 protein. The repertoire holds approximately 700,000 distinct CDR3 sequences, with around 40% as singletons. The sample consisted of peripheral blood. The receptors originated from an adult man with Graves' ophthalmopathy.

J is TRBJ2-5 and V is TRBV9, with 8 bases fitting TRBD2. The length of the CDR3 is 14 residues. J was trimmed by 4 bases and V by 3 bases; bases with no gene match: 5. Germline loops: CDR1 SGDLS, CDR2 YYNGEE. CDR3 sequence: CASSALTSGETQYF. The CDR3 DNA is TGTGCCAGCAGCGCCCTTACTAGCGGAGAGACCCAGTACTTC.

The rearrangement uses TRBV7-9 and TRBJ1-6; D gene ambiguous. Trimming shortened V by 1 base and J by 15 bases, and 16 bases separated the two germline ends. Per the germline V gene, CDR1 is SEHNR and CDR2 is FQNEAQ (reference sequence). The CDR3 loop spans 14 amino acids. The CDR3 sequence: CASSLGTSFHFLHF. DNA of the CDR3: TGTGCCAGCAGCTTAGGGACTTCCTTTCATTTCCTCCACTTT.

This clonotype was recorded once. Being one base from a much bigger clone, this may be a read error. The rearrangement joins TRBV20-1 to TRBJ2-5; the D is unclear. CDR1 is DFQATT and CDR2 is SNEGSKA in the germline V gene (reference sequence). The CDR3 contains 12 residues. Trimming stripped 6 bases from V and 5 bases from J, with 13 bases between. The CDR3 loop reads CSAGLNQETQYF. CDR3 in DNA: TGCAGTGCAGGTCTAAATCAGGAGACCCAGTACTTC.

The table lists this clonotype with many counts. The V gene is TRBV12-3 or TRBV12-4, the J gene TRBJ1-1; perhaps TRBD1 as D (6 bases). The CDR3 extends over 13 amino acids. V was cut by 7 bases and J by 1 base, with 10 bases left in between. CDR3 residues: CASTLDRNTEAFF. The CDR3 DNA sequence: TGTGCCAGCACCCTGGACAGGAACACTGAAGCTTTCTTT.

Points on this clonotype: A read error may be the cause here, since a much bigger clone is one base away. The genes are TRBV10-3 and TRBJ1-1, with D unresolved. This CDR3 region has 13 residues. CDR1 and CDR2 (germline): ENHRY, SYGVKD. CDR3 amino acids: CASSVTKDTEAFF. DNA for the CDR3: TGTGCCAGCAGTGTAACTAAAGACACTGAAGCTTTCTTT.

Concerning this clonotype: A read error may be the cause here, since a much bigger clone is one base away. The chain combines TRBV29-1 with TRBJ2-5, with 7 bases that match TRBD1. V dropped 4 bases and J dropped 4; count of bases not matched to a gene: 0. The CDR3 is made up of 11 amino acids. Germline V CDR1 and CDR2: SQVTM, ANQGSEA. Here the CDR3 DNA reads TGCAGCGTTGGGGACAGAGAGACCCAGTACTTC. This sequence encodes CSVGDRETQYF.

This clonotype was seen only a few times. This rearrangement joins TRBV7-9 to TRBJ2-5, with D perhaps TRBD2 (6 bases). The germline V and J ends were trimmed by 2 bases and 4 bases, with 14 bases remaining between them. CDR3 length: 15 residues. Germline V gene data show CDR1 as SEHNR and CDR2 as FQNEAQ (reference sequence). The CDR3 protein is CASSLSSQEGETQYF. The CDR3 DNA follows: TGTGCCAGCAGCTTATCCAGCCAGGAGGGAGAGACCCAGTACTTC.

This clonotype was found once. The chain links TRBV13 to TRBJ1-1; D may be TRBD1 (6 bases). V was clipped by 2 bases and J by 6 bases, with 22 bases between them. The length of the CDR3 is 17 residues. Germline V gives CDR1 PRHDT, CDR2 FYEKMQ (reference sequence). This CDR3 is CASSLKYGGGRTAEAFF. Written as DNA, the CDR3 is TGTGCCAGCAGCTTAAAATATGGGGGGGGCAGGACTGCTGAAGCTTTCTTT.

This sequence joins TRBV5-1 and TRBJ1-2; 9 positions agree with TRBD1. The V gene end was trimmed by 3 bases and the J gene end by 3 bases; junction bases not matched to a gene: 6. Germline lookup yields CDR1 SGHRS and CDR2 YFSETQ. This CDR3 contains 15 residues. The CDR3 DNA is TGCGCCAGCAGCTCGATAGACAGGGGGGACTATGGCTACACCTTC. Amino acids: CASSSIDRGDYGYTF.

The chain joins TRBV25-1 to TRBJ2-2; no firm D call. Germline CDR1 reads MGHDK; CDR2 reads SYGVNS. The CDR3 is 13 amino acids. V lost 9 bases and J 7 bases, leaving 15 bases between the germline ends. The CDR3 sequence: CASSFSRSGELFF. The CDR3 DNA follows: TGTGCCAGTAGTTTCTCCAGGAGCGGGGAGCTGTTTTTT.

The CDR3: CASSLRDGELFF. In DNA, the CDR3 is TGTGCCAGCAGCTTGAGGGACGGGGAGCTGTTTTTT. V and J are TRBV7-9 and TRBJ2-2; tentative D call: TRBD2 (5 bases). CDR3 size: 12 residues. With 3 bases removed from V and 7 bases from J, the gap between germline ends came to 6 bases. Per the germline V gene, CDR1 is SEHNR and CDR2 is FQNEAQ (reference sequence).

The CDR3 here is CASSLRGTETYEQYF. The CDR3 DNA sequence: TGTGCCAGCAGCTTAAGGGGAACCGAAACCTACGAGCAGTACTTC. The chain is built from TRBV7-8 and TRBJ2-7; maybe TRBD1 (5 bases). V lost 2 bases and J lost 2, with 13 bases in between. In germline, CDR1 is SGHVS, CDR2 FQNEAQ. The CDR3 is 15 amino acids.

The table lists this clonotype with many counts. The chain links TRBV9 to TRBJ2-6; no definite D call. The germline V and J ends were trimmed by 4 bases and 0 bases, with 11 bases remaining between them. The length of the CDR3 is 16 residues. The germline V gene has CDR1 SGDLS and CDR2 YYNGEE. CDR3 DNA: TGTGCCAGCAGCTCCAACCGCCACTCTGGGGCCAACGTCCTGACTTTC. Its protein is CASSSNRHSGANVLTF.

Concerning this clonotype: The junction does not match germline at one end; this may be a read error. The gene calls are TRBV10-3 and TRBJ1-4; tentatively, D is TRBD1 (5 bases). CDR1 is ENHRY and CDR2 is SYGVKD in the germline V gene. The CDR3 is 14 amino acids. The CDR3 sequence: CASSPMGVNEKLVF. In nucleotides, the CDR3 is TGTGCCAGCAGCCCCATGGGGGTCAATGAAAAACTGGTTTTT.

The DNA for the CDR3 is TGTGCCAGTAGTATCAGGGGTTATTCCGGGGAGCTGTTTTTT. Translating gives CASSIRGYSGELFF. The rearrangement uses TRBV19 and TRBJ2-2, with D possibly TRBD1 on 6 matching bases. The CDR3 spans 14 residues. The ends were cut back, 3 bases at V and 6 bases at J, with 11 bases in the middle. Germline V gene lookup returns CDR1 LNHDA and CDR2 SQIVND (reference sequence).

The sample holds a few counts of this clonotype. The rearrangement uses TRBV11-2 and TRBJ2-7; D remains ambiguous. The V end lost 5 bases, the J end lost 3 bases, and 11 bases lay between the germline ends. CDR1 and CDR2 (germline): SGHAT, FQNNGV. The CDR3 extends over 13 amino acids. In nucleotides, the CDR3 is TGTGCCAGCAGCCCTCGATGGATCTACGAGCAGTACTTC. It codes for CASSPRWIYEQYF.

The chain couples TRBV7-8 to TRBJ2-5; D remains ambiguous. The V and J ends lost 1 base and 5 bases respectively, with 11 bases between them. CDR1 and CDR2 (germline): SGHVS, FQNEAQ. The CDR3 extends over 14 amino acids. The CDR3 DNA reads TGTGCCAGCAGCTTAGAGCACGATCGGGAGACCCAGTACTTC. Its translation: CASSLEHDRETQYF.

V gene TRBV11-2 combines with J gene TRBJ2-4, with D tentatively TRBD1 or TRBD2 (5 bases each). The J call may be wrong; the DNA end is better matched by TRBJ2-7. The length of the CDR3 is 20 residues. CDR1 and CDR2 (germline): SGHAT, FQNNGV. The CDR3 region has the DNA TGTGCCAGCTCCCCGGGGTTGGAGCTGAATCTGGGACCCAGAGGGAGCGAGCAGTACTTC. It translates to CASSPGLELNLGPRGSEQYF.

This clonotype was detected many times. The chain recombines TRBV7-9 with TRBJ1-2; 10 bases fit TRBD1. The trim removed 9 bases at V and 5 bases at J, leaving 9 bases unmatched. The CDR3 runs to 14 residues. Germline V gene sequence: CDR1 SEHNR, CDR2 FQNEAQ (reference sequence). The CDR3 DNA sequence: TGTGCCAGTTACACGGGACAGGGGACTTATGGCTACACCTTC. Amino acid sequence: CASYTGQGTYGYTF.

The sample holds many counts of this clonotype. The chain carries TRBV29-1 and TRBJ2-7, with D unresolved. Germline V gene lookup returns CDR1 SQVTM and CDR2 ANQGSEA. Trimming took off 7 bases at V and 5 bases at J, with 12 bases between the two ends. This CDR3 region has 11 residues. This chain's CDR3 is CSGELFDEQYF. In nucleotides, the CDR3 is TGCAGCGGGGAACTTTTTGACGAGCAGTACTTC.

This sequence joins TRBV10-3 and TRBJ2-3; D remains ambiguous. Per germline, CDR1 ENHRY and CDR2 SYGVKD. V lost 2 bases to trimming and J lost 2 bases, with 8 bases between them. The CDR3 has 14 residues. Here the CDR3 reads CAISESSYTDTQYF. As DNA, the CDR3 is TGTGCCATCAGTGAGAGCAGCTACACAGATACGCAGTATTTT.

Notes on this clonotype: Relative to the germline gene, one junction end is altered; a read error may explain this. The chain links TRBV24-1 to TRBJ1-5; a possible D gene is TRBD1 (5 bases). This CDR3 spans 14 amino acids. Looked up from germline, CDR1 is KGHDR and CDR2 is SFDVKD. CDR3 sequence (DNA): TGTGCCAGCAGTTTTCGGGACAGCAATCAGCCCCAGCATTTT. Its translation: CASSFRDSNQPQHF.

In this sample, this clonotype turned up once. This sequence joins TRBV7-8 and TRBJ2-5, with D unclear. V was cut by 5 bases and J by 5 bases, with 24 bases left in between. CDR1 and CDR2 (germline): SGHVS, FQNEAQ. The length of the CDR3 is 17 residues. CDR3 residues: CASSQGWVAQSRETQYF. CDR3 sequence (DNA): TGTGCCAGCAGCCAAGGATGGGTAGCTCAAAGCCGGGAGACCCAGTACTTC.

This chain uses TRBV29-1 with TRBJ2-7; 7 nucleotides agree with TRBD1. Trimming cost V 2 bases and J 2 bases; bases outside gene matches: 6. CDR3 size: 14 residues. Germline assignment: CDR1 SQVTM and CDR2 ANQGSEA. For the CDR3, the DNA is TGCAGCGTTGAACTACGGGACAGCGCCTACGAGCAGTACTTC. Translation gives CSVELRDSAYEQYF.

This clonotype was counted a few times. The V call is TRBV7-9, the J call TRBJ2-2; 7 nucleotides align to TRBD2. The CDR3 loop spans 16 amino acids. CDR1 and CDR2 (germline): SEHNR, FQNEAQ (reference sequence). With V trimmed by 5 bases and J by 0 bases, 6 bases remained unmatched. The CDR3 spells CASSIWGGTNTGELFF. In DNA form, the CDR3 reads TGTGCCAGCAGCATCTGGGGGGGGACGAACACCGGGGAGCTGTTTTTT.

The chain carries TRBV7-2 and TRBJ1-1; D is uncertain. The CDR3 runs to 16 residues. V gave up 8 bases and J gave up 2 bases, with 21 bases separating them. In germline, CDR1 is SGHTA, CDR2 FQGNSA. The CDR3 loop reads CASPNPSRRDNTEAFF. The CDR3 coding sequence is TGTGCCAGCCCAAACCCCAGTCGACGCGATAACACTGAAGCTTTCTTT.

This sequence joins TRBV25-1 and TRBJ2-7; D might be TRBD1 or TRBD2, each matching 6 bases. V was clipped by 3 bases and J by 3 bases, with 15 bases between them. The CDR3 runs 15 residues. Per germline, CDR1 MGHDK and CDR2 SYGVNS. The CDR3 is CASSDSAGGYYEQYF. CDR3 in DNA: TGTGCCAGCAGTGATAGTGCCGGGGGCTACTACGAGCAGTACTTC.

The V and J genes are TRBV10-1 and TRBJ1-5; D call uncertain. CDR3 length: 14 residues. Germline values: CDR1 WNHNN, CDR2 SYGVQD (reference sequence). V dropped 0 bases and J dropped 7 bases, with 10 bases sitting between them. The CDR3 reads CASSESASGQPQHF. The CDR3 region has the DNA TGCGCCAGCAGTGAGTCAGCGTCTGGACAGCCCCAGCATTTT.

This clonotype was counted at least ten times. V and J are TRBV7-9 and TRBJ1-2; 7 positions match TRBD1. Looked up from germline, CDR1 is SEHNR and CDR2 is FQNEAQ (reference sequence). This CDR3 spans 14 amino acids. V was pared by 2 bases and J by 8 bases, with 8 bases of the junction left unmatched. In DNA, the CDR3 is TGTGCCAGCAGCTTACCGGGGACAGTACGGGGCTACACCTTC. Amino acids: CASSLPGTVRGYTF. Together with reference TRBV7-9 and TRBJ1-2, the CDR3 gives the full variable domain: DTGVSQNPRHKITKRGQNVTFRCDPISEHNRLYWYRQTLGQGPEFLTYFQNEAQLEKSRLLSDRFSAERPKGSFSTLEIQRTEQGDSAMYLCASSLPGTVRGYTFGSGTRLTVV.

This clonotype appeared once. As DNA, the CDR3 is TGTGCCAGCTGCTGGAATCCGGGACTAGCGGCCCGGGAGCAGTACTTC. Translation gives CASCWNPGLAAREQYF. The rearrangement links TRBV2 to TRBJ2-7; 11 bases map to TRBD2. V lost 8 bases, J lost 7 bases, and 16 bases stayed unmatched. Germline CDR1 reads SNHLY; CDR2 reads FYNNEI. CDR3 length: 16 residues.